The 13 T cell receptor beta chains in this list originate from one sample, sequenced in a study of beta chain features in type 1 diabetes. Isolated RNA was reverse transcribed in full, so expressed TCRB transcripts were sequenced. Assay: immunoSEQ multiplex PCR; the TCRdb copy retains only in-frame clones and omits some. The table has 240,000 or so clones, approximately 20% seen once; the top ten hold 0.028%. The antigens for these receptors are not known. Study results and limitations: A moderate, significant TCRB CDR3 shortening appeared in type 1 diabetes across four CD4+ subsets.

The sequencing sample was made of naive CD4+ T cells from blood. Every receptor here comes from a woman aged 40 to 49 with type 1 diabetes.

This clone was found a few times. The chain uses TRBV7-2 and TRBJ2-1, with TRBD1 matching over 7 bases. Germline CDR1 and CDR2: SGHTA and FQGNSA. Losses at the gene ends were 3 bases for V and 7 bases for J; bases not matched to a gene: 9. This CDR3 contains 15 residues. The CDR3 sequence: CASSFGQVSRNEQFF. The CDR3 DNA sequence: TGTGCCAGCAGCTTTGGACAGGTCTCTAGGAATGAGCAGTTCTTC.

This chain uses TRBV7-6 with TRBJ2-7; D gene uncertain. CDR1 is SGHVS, CDR2 FNYEAQ, per germline. V lost 1 base to trimming and J lost 2 bases, with 6 bases between them. CDR3 size: 13 residues. The CDR3 DNA reads as TGTGCCAGCAGCTTAGGCAGTCCCTACGAGCAGTACTTC. As protein: CASSLGSPYEQYF.

This chain links TRBV5-4 with TRBJ1-2, with 7 bases aligning to TRBD1. Germline loops: CDR1 SGHNT, CDR2 YYREEE (reference sequence). The V and J ends lost 4 bases and 6 bases, in that order; junction bases with no gene match: 6. This CDR3 comprises 13 residues. The DNA for the CDR3 is TGTGCCAGCAGCATGGGACAGCGAGATGGCTACACCTTC. Translated: CASSMGQRDGYTF.

The chain has TRBV7-6 and TRBJ2-5; D gene unclear. Deletions cut 6 bases from V and 2 bases from J, with 4 bases between. Germline CDR1 is SGHVS and CDR2 is FNYEAQ. This CDR3 contains 11 residues. CDR3 DNA: TGTGCCAGCAGTCCTCAAGAGACCCAGTACTTC. Protein product: CASSPQETQYF.

This clone was counted a few times. V and J are TRBV28 and TRBJ1-2, with D perhaps matching TRBD1 (5 bases). V shed 3 bases and J shed 5 bases, with 22 bases lying between them. In germline, CDR1 is MDHEN, CDR2 SYDVKM. The length of the CDR3 is 17 residues. CDR3: CASSFAQGRLGGYGYTF. The CDR3 DNA is TGTGCCAGCAGTTTCGCTCAGGGCCGGCTCGGGGGGTATGGCTACACCTTC.

CDR3 in DNA: TGTGCCAGCAGCTTGGATCCGAGCTCCTACAATGAGCAGTTCTTC. This translates into CASSLDPSSYNEQFF. The chain has TRBV5-4 and TRBJ2-1; unclear D gene. Germline V gene data show CDR1 as SGHNT and CDR2 as YYREEE (reference sequence). V was pared by 0 bases and J by 0 bases, with 7 bases between. The length of the CDR3 is 15 residues. The full variable domain, with the rest looked up from reference TRBV5-4 and TRBJ2-1, is ETGVTQSPTHLIKTRGQQVTLRCSSQSGHNTVSWYQQALGQGPQFIFQYYREEENGRGNFPPRFSGLQFPNYSSELNVNALELDDSALYLCASSLDPSSYNEQFFGPGTRLTVL.

This clone was counted between two and nine times. The V call is TRBV9, the J call TRBJ2-1, with D hard to call. The CDR3 covers 16 residues. The V and J ends lost 1 base and 0 bases respectively, with 11 bases between them. Germline V gives CDR1 SGDLS, CDR2 YYNGEE. DNA for the CDR3: TGTGCCAGCAGCGTATATAACTCCCTCTCCTACAATGAGCAGTTCTTC. Translation gives CASSVYNSLSYNEQFF.

This chain uses TRBV12-5 with TRBJ2-1; 7 positions agree with TRBD2. V gave up 5 bases and J gave up 3 bases; unmatched junction bases: 7. The CDR3 sequence is 15 residues long. Germline-derived CDR1 and CDR2 are LGHNT and FRNRAP. This chain's CDR3 is CASGGPGGGYNEQFF. The CDR3 DNA reads TGTGCTAGTGGTGGGCCCGGCGGGGGCTACAATGAGCAGTTCTTC.

This clone turned up a few times. The chain has TRBV5-1 and TRBJ2-1, with D maybe TRBD2 (6 bases). The CDR3 length is 16 residues. CDR1 is SGHRS, CDR2 YFSETQ, per germline. Trimming removed 0 bases from V and 6 bases from J, with 16 bases in between. The DNA of the CDR3 is TGCGCCAGCAGCTTGGAACGGGGGACGCGTGCCAATGAGCAGTTCTTC. Encoded protein: CASSLERGTRANEQFF.

This clone was seen a few times. This sample includes further DNA sequences coding for the same CDR3. The V gene is TRBV18, the J gene TRBJ2-7; 10 bases match TRBD1. Per germline, CDR1 KGHSH and CDR2 LQKENI. The CDR3 has 15 residues. The J segment lost 1 base and the V segment lost 3 bases, leaving 3 bases of the junction unmatched. CDR3: CASSPPGQGSYEQYF. CDR3 DNA: TGTGCCAGCTCACCCCCGGGACAGGGGTCCTACGAGCAGTACTTC.

This chain uses TRBV7-9 with TRBJ2-1, with TRBD1 identical over 10 bases. V shed 2 bases and J 7 bases; nucleotides not matched to a gene: 5. The CDR3 consists of 15 residues. Germline-derived CDR1 and CDR2 are SEHNR and FQNEAQ (reference sequence). DNA for the CDR3: TGTGCCAGCAGCTTACAGGACAGGGGGTTGAATGAGCAGTTCTTC. Protein product: CASSLQDRGLNEQFF. Together with reference TRBV7-9 and TRBJ2-1, the CDR3 gives the full variable domain: DTGVSQNPRHKITKRGQNVTFRCDPISEHNRLYWYRQTLGQGPEFLTYFQNEAQLEKSRLLSDRFSAERPKGSFSTLEIQRTEQGDSAMYLCASSLQDRGLNEQFFGPGTRLTVL.

The chain links TRBV30 to TRBJ2-1; weak D call: TRBD2 (6 bases). The CDR3 contains 13 residues. V was trimmed by 1 base and J by 7 bases, leaving 11 bases between them. Germline V gene lookup returns CDR1 GTSNPN and CDR2 SVGIG (reference sequence). The CDR3 nucleotides read TGTGCCTGGAGTGCAGGGACTGGGAATGAGCAGTTCTTC. Amino acids: CAWSAGTGNEQFF.

This chain links TRBV10-3 with TRBJ1-1; tentatively, D is TRBD1 (5 bases). CDR3 length equals 14 residues. The V gene's germline CDR1 is ENHRY and CDR2 SYGVKD. The V gene lost 9 bases and the J gene lost 4 bases, with 18 bases spanning the gap. The CDR3 DNA reads as TGTGCCATGGCAGAGTACCCGGGGGGCACTGAAGCTTTCTTT. As protein: CAMAEYPGGTEAFF.